In its sample, the clone carrying this T cell receptor (beta chain) was seen once. Per the original data handling: Counts of nucleated cells, estimated from reference gene primer amplification, were obtained. The method was immunoSEQ multiplex PCR; TCRdb's version includes in-frame clones alone and lacks a portion of them. V and J calls and clone size are given by that table; D and trimming were obtained from the DNA. The sample lists about 260,000 clones, around 87% seen once, with 2% to 3% in the top ten. Allocation to cohorts depended on clinical history reported by the participants. The sample is drawn from a study of blood T cell repertoires in COVID-19. Turning to the study itself: PBMCs, B-cell-depleted T cells, or T cells provided the cDNA or gDNA that made up the material.

The CDR3 spans 16 residues. Germline V gene data show CDR1 as MGHRA and CDR2 as YSYEKL. V lost 2 bases to trimming and J lost 0 bases, with 14 bases between them. The sample comprised PBMCs or T cells enriched from blood (not recorded which). The sequence was obtained from a woman under 30 who had recovered from COVID-19. J is TRBJ2-7 and V is TRBV4-1, with TRBD1 as a possible D gene (6 bases). CDR3 bases: TGCGCCAGCAGCCAAACCTGGACAGAGACCTCCTACGAGCAGTACTTC. Residues: CASSQTWTETSYEQYF.